The 31 T cell receptor beta chains given below trace back to one sample, sequenced in a study of T-cell memory formation after mild COVID-19. TCRdb reanalysed the 5' RACE reads using MiXCR and keeps one entry per CDR3 protein. The sample has 470,000 or so distinct CDR3 sequences; more than 15% are singletons. The specimen sequenced was PBMCs or a T cell subset sorted from them (not recorded which). The receptors were sampled from a man between 18 and 35 years old who had mild COVID-19 (a few samples of this study predate the infection). Cell type and time point are not known.

This clonotype was detected ten times or more. J is TRBJ1-1 and V is TRBV7-6; D possibly corresponds to TRBD1 (6 bases). V was trimmed by 2 bases and J by 0 bases, leaving 13 bases between them. Germline V lookup: CDR1 SGHVS, CDR2 FNYEAQ. The CDR3 length is 16 residues. CDR3 residues: CASSLMTGHMNTEAFF. The CDR3 coding sequence is TGTGCCAGCAGCTTAATGACAGGCCACATGAACACTGAAGCTTTCTTT.

CDR3 sequence reads: CASSYHYEQYF. In nucleotides, the CDR3 is TGTGCCAGCAGTTACCATTACGAGCAGTACTTC. The rearrangement joins TRBV6-5 to TRBJ2-7; no clear D gene. The CDR3 length is 11 residues. The V end lost 2 bases, the J end lost 4 bases, and 3 bases lay between the germline ends. The germline CDR1 and CDR2 sequences are MNHEY and SVGAGI.

V is TRBV6-2 or TRBV6-3 and J is TRBJ2-5, with 8 bases that match TRBD1. The germline gives CDR1 MNHEY, CDR2 SVGEGT. This CDR3 comprises 20 residues. V lost 5 bases to trimming and J lost 5 bases; unmatched junction nucleotides: 25. The DNA of the CDR3 is TGTGCCAGCAGTACACCCAGGGGGCGGGTAGCGTTGTCTATTAAGGAGACCCAGTACTTC. This encodes CASSTPRGRVALSIKETQYF.

This clonotype was picked up a small number of times. J is TRBJ1-2 and V is TRBV29-1, with D perhaps TRBD1 (5 bases). Trimming removed 7 bases from V and 7 bases from J, with 19 bases in between. The CDR3 has 13 amino acids. Germline V gene sequence: CDR1 SQVTM, CDR2 ANQGSEA. The CDR3 DNA reads as TGCAGCGCTGACGATGAGGGGCAGGGTGGCTACACCTTC. Translation gives CSADDEGQGGYTF. The whole variable domain, remainder taken from reference TRBV29-1 and TRBJ1-2, is SAVISQKPSRDICQRGTSLTIQCQVDSQVTMMFWYRQQPGQSLTLIATANQGSEATYESGFVIDKFPISRPNLTFSTLTVSNMSPEDSSIYLCSADDEGQGGYTFGSGTRLTVV.

This clonotype was observed a few times. The CDR3 spells CASSPHGGTEAFF. For the CDR3, the DNA is TGTGCCAGCAGCCCGCACGGGGGCACTGAAGCTTTCTTT. The gene calls are TRBV7-3 and TRBJ1-1; possibly TRBD1 for D (5 bases). Germline CDR1 is SGHTA and CDR2 is FQGTGA. Trimming cost V 5 bases and J 4 bases, with 11 bases left between them. The CDR3 is 13 amino acids.

This clonotype was found a few times. The J gene is TRBJ2-3, the V gene TRBV2; D might be TRBD2 (6 bases). Germline V gene sequence: CDR1 SNHLY, CDR2 FYNNEI. Trimming took off 8 bases at V and 2 bases at J, with 14 bases between the two ends. This CDR3 has 14 residues. The DNA of the CDR3 is TGTGCCAGCGGGCTAGCGATTTTCACAGATACGCAGTATTTT. As protein: CASGLAIFTDTQYF.

The sample holds a few counts of this clonotype. The rearrangement joins TRBV18 to TRBJ2-1; D perhaps matches TRBD2 (6 bases). V gave up 6 bases and J gave up 6 bases, with 18 bases separating them. Germline V lookup: CDR1 KGHSH, CDR2 LQKENI. The CDR3 is 15 residues long. CDR3 nucleotide sequence: TGTGCCAGCTCCCCGACTAGGGGCGAAGGCAATGAGCAGTTCTTC. This gives the protein CASSPTRGEGNEQFF. The whole variable domain, remainder taken from reference TRBV18 and TRBJ2-1, is NAGVMQNPRHLVRRRGQEARLRCSPMKGHSHVYWYRQLPEEGLKFMVYLQKENIIDESGMPKERFSAEFPKEGPSILRIQQVVRGDSAAYFCASSPTRGEGNEQFFGPGTRLTVL.

The V and J genes are TRBV6-5 and TRBJ2-1; 10 nucleotides line up with TRBD2. This CDR3 spans 15 amino acids. Germline CDR1 is MNHEY and CDR2 is SVGAGI. V lost 1 base to trimming and J lost 4 bases; unmatched junction nucleotides: 1. The CDR3: CASSYFSGGYNEQFF. CDR3 DNA sequence: TGTGCCAGCAGTTACTTTAGCGGGGGGTACAATGAGCAGTTCTTC.

This clonotype was counted ten times or more. The chain uses TRBV12-3 or TRBV12-4 and TRBJ2-3; D is unclear. This CDR3 has 13 residues. The V end lost 4 bases, the J end lost 1 base, and 6 bases lay between the germline ends. In DNA, the CDR3 is TGTGCCAGCAGTTCAAGGGGCACAGATACGCAGTATTTT. Protein product: CASSSRGTDTQYF.

The chain links TRBV12-3 or TRBV12-4 to TRBJ1-2; 9 nucleotides agree with TRBD1. The CDR3 is made up of 14 amino acids. V lost 5 bases, J lost 3 bases, and 4 bases stayed unmatched. CDR3 region: CASSHRGLYYGYTF. CDR3 coding DNA: TGTGCCAGCAGTCACAGGGGGCTTTACTATGGCTACACCTTC.

This clonotype was detected a few times. CDR3 sequence reads: CASSLVLAGGLNEQFF. CDR3 DNA: TGCGCCAGCAGCTTGGTACTAGCGGGGGGACTCAATGAGCAGTTCTTC. The chain uses TRBV5-1 and TRBJ2-1; 12 bases are a match to TRBD2. The CDR3 covers 16 residues. Germline V gene lookup returns CDR1 SGHRS and CDR2 YFSETQ. Unmatched junction bases numbered 4, after V lost 0 bases and J lost 6 bases.

The V and J genes are TRBV9 and TRBJ2-1; 11 bases align to TRBD2. V gave up 4 bases and J gave up 1 base; unmatched junction bases: 4. CDR3 length: 16 amino acids. CDR1 is SGDLS, CDR2 YYNGEE, per germline. The CDR3: CASSFSGGVSYNEQFF. The CDR3 DNA follows: TGTGCCAGCAGCTTTAGCGGGGGGGTTTCCTACAATGAGCAGTTCTTC.

This clonotype came up a few times. The chain joins TRBV6-2 or TRBV6-3 to TRBJ1-6; the D gene is possibly TRBD1 (5 bases). Per the germline V gene, CDR1 is MNHEY and CDR2 is SVGEGT. The CDR3 is made up of 17 amino acids. Trimming left V 0 bases short and J 7 bases short, with 16 bases between. The CDR3 DNA sequence: TGTGCCAGCAGTTACTCGATTCGGGGAGCAGGGAATTCACCCCTCCACTTT. This gives the protein CASSYSIRGAGNSPLHF.

This clonotype appeared a few times. The chain combines TRBV5-6 with TRBJ2-5; 9 nucleotides line up with TRBD2. With 5 bases clipped from V and 5 bases from J, the junction kept 4 bases outside the gene matches. The germline CDR1 and CDR2 sequences are SGHDT and YYEEEE. The CDR3 is 13 amino acids. This CDR3 reads CASRSSGAETQYF. CDR3 DNA: TGTGCCAGCAGATCTAGCGGGGCTGAGACCCAGTACTTC.

The V and J genes are TRBV4-3 and TRBJ1-4; tentative D call: TRBD1 (5 bases). Trimming cost V 4 bases and J 7 bases, with 16 bases left between them. The CDR3 runs 15 residues. Germline CDR1 and CDR2: LGHNA and YSLEER. CDR3 nucleotides: TGCGCCAGCAGCCGCATCGATAGGGGACCTGAAAAACTGTTTTTT. It yields the protein CASSRIDRGPEKLFF.

The chain employs TRBV4-2 and TRBJ2-2; D ambiguous. CDR3 length equals 15 residues. Germline V gives CDR1 LGHNA, CDR2 YNFKEQ. V was shortened by 4 bases and J by 2 bases, with 11 bases between the two germline ends. CDR3 in DNA: TGTGCCAGCAGCCCCATGGGGTTAAACACCGGGGAGCTGTTTTTT. Protein sequence: CASSPMGLNTGELFF.

The sample holds many counts of this clonotype. The V call is TRBV6-5, the J call TRBJ1-2, with 7 bases that match TRBD1. After removal of 4 bases from V and 8 bases from J, the junction contained 4 bases not matched to a gene. The CDR3 length is 12 residues. Germline assignment: CDR1 MNHEY and CDR2 SVGAGI. DNA for the CDR3: TGTGCCAGCAGTTCGACAGGGCGCGGCTACACCTTC. Translating it yields CASSSTGRGYTF.

DNA of the CDR3: TGTGCCAGCAGTCCCGATGTGGGGTCAGCTTTCTTT. Its translation: CASSPDVGSAFF. V is TRBV12-3 or TRBV12-4 and J is TRBJ1-1; D is uncertain. The CDR3 loop spans 12 amino acids. Trimming left V 5 bases short and J 10 bases short, with 14 bases between.

The rearrangement uses TRBV9 and TRBJ1-1, with TRBD1 matching over 7 bases. V lost 5 bases and J lost 8; bases outside the gene matches: 9. CDR1 is SGDLS and CDR2 is YYNGEE in the germline V gene. CDR3 length equals 13 residues. CDR3 loop: CASSQSGDREAFF. The CDR3 DNA is TGTGCCAGCAGTCAAAGCGGGGACAGAGAAGCTTTCTTT.

This clonotype was picked up many times. The genes are TRBV7-6 and TRBJ1-3; D gene ambiguous. V lost 1 base and J lost 0, with 7 bases in between. The CDR3 has 15 residues. The germline V gene has CDR1 SGHVS and CDR2 FNYEAQ. CDR3: CASSLGSRSGNTIYF. CDR3 DNA sequence: TGTGCCAGCAGCTTAGGATCCCGCTCTGGAAACACCATATATTTT.

The rearrangement joins TRBV29-1 to TRBJ1-2, with D possibly matching TRBD1 (5 bases). Germline CDR1 is SQVTM and CDR2 is ANQGSEA. The CDR3 totals 15 residues. Trimming took 6 bases from V and 5 from J, leaving 22 bases between them. The CDR3 sequence is CSVPRPREGLYGYTF. CDR3 nucleotide sequence: TGCAGCGTCCCCCGACCCCGGGAGGGACTATATGGCTACACCTTC.

This rearrangement joins TRBV5-5 to TRBJ2-2, with a possible D match to TRBD2 (5 bases). The CDR3 spans 13 residues. Germline loops: CDR1 SGHKS, CDR2 YYEKEE (reference sequence). Trimming took off 4 bases at V and 6 bases at J, with 10 bases between the two ends. The CDR3 loop reads CASSPERAGELFF. The DNA of the CDR3 is TGTGCCAGCAGCCCGGAGAGGGCCGGGGAGCTGTTTTTT.

This clonotype was counted many times. This chain uses TRBV4-3 with TRBJ1-5; D is uncertain. The CDR3 is 13 amino acids. The germline V and J ends were trimmed by 1 base and 4 bases, with 5 bases remaining between them. Germline loops: CDR1 LGHNA, CDR2 YSLEER. The CDR3 coding sequence is TGCGCCAGCAGCCAAGCGGAGAATCAGCCCCAGCATTTT. Translation gives CASSQAENQPQHF.

This clonotype was seen ten or more times. The chain is built from TRBV20-1 and TRBJ2-5, with TRBD1 matching 10 bases. CDR1 is DFQATT, CDR2 SNEGSKA, per germline (reference sequence). The CDR3 covers 12 residues. V lost 6 bases to trimming and J lost 4 bases; unmatched junction nucleotides: 2. The CDR3 sequence is CSARTGGETQYF. The CDR3 DNA reads as TGCAGTGCCCGGACAGGGGGAGAGACCCAGTACTTC.

The rearrangement joins TRBV11-2 to TRBJ1-2, with 7 bases that match TRBD1. Germline CDR1 is SGHAT and CDR2 is FQNNGV. V lost 1 base, J lost 4 bases, and 6 bases stayed unmatched. The CDR3 contains 15 residues. This CDR3 reads CASSLVDRAAYGYTF. The CDR3 nucleotides are TGTGCCAGCAGCTTAGTCGACAGGGCAGCCTATGGCTACACCTTC.

This clonotype was counted between two and nine times. This chain links TRBV28 with TRBJ2-1; perhaps TRBD1 as D (7 bases). This CDR3 has 16 amino acids. With 6 bases removed from V and 1 base from J, the gap between germline ends came to 16 bases. Germline V gene lookup returns CDR1 MDHEN and CDR2 SYDVKM. The CDR3 is CASSYGGGSSYNEQFF. Here the CDR3 DNA reads TGTGCCAGCAGCTACGGAGGGGGCTCTTCCTACAATGAGCAGTTCTTC.

This clonotype was picked up a small number of times. The chain couples TRBV19 to TRBJ2-3; a weak D match, TRBD1 (6 bases). The CDR3 loop spans 14 amino acids. Deletions cut 5 bases from V and 2 bases from J, with 11 bases between. Germline V gene data show CDR1 as LNHDA and CDR2 as SQIVND (reference sequence). CDR3 nucleotide sequence: TGTGCCAGTAGTTCTGACAGGTTCACAGATACGCAGTATTTT. Protein product: CASSSDRFTDTQYF.

This clonotype was found a few times. V and J are TRBV5-1 and TRBJ2-1; D possibly corresponds to TRBD2 (7 bases). The CDR3 runs to 16 residues. V lost 4 bases, J lost 6 bases, and 20 bases lay in between. Per the germline V gene, CDR1 is SGHRS and CDR2 is YFSETQ. CDR3 protein: CASSLSLWGGRNEQFF. The CDR3 DNA reads as TGCGCCAGCAGCCTCTCCCTGTGGGGGGGCCGCAATGAGCAGTTCTTC.

The chain links TRBV29-1 to TRBJ2-5, with TRBD2 matching over 8 bases. CDR1 is SQVTM, CDR2 ANQGSEA, per germline. V trimming: 3 bases; J trimming: 0 bases; junction bases outside the gene matches: 6. This CDR3 has 15 amino acids. The DNA for the CDR3 is TGCAGCGTTGATGGGAAGCGGGGGCACCAAGAGACCCAGTACTTC. Protein sequence: CSVDGKRGHQETQYF.

The rearrangement uses TRBV12-3 or TRBV12-4 and TRBJ2-2, with D perhaps matching TRBD1 or TRBD2 (6 bases each). V shed 6 bases and J shed 6 bases, with 11 bases lying between them. The length of the CDR3 is 13 residues. DNA of the CDR3: TGTGCCAGCAGATACAGGGAGGCCGGGGAGCTGTTTTTT. It translates to CASRYREAGELFF.

This chain connects TRBV7-2 to TRBJ1-5, with unresolved D. Trimming stripped 2 bases from V and 6 bases from J, with 11 bases between. The germline gives CDR1 SGHTA, CDR2 FQGNSA. The CDR3 runs 14 residues. In DNA, the CDR3 is TGTGCCAGCAGCTTATTGGCCGGGAGTCAGCCCCAGCATTTT. This gives the protein CASSLLAGSQPQHF.